The 22 T cell receptor beta chains below all came from one sample that was sequenced in a study of early T cells in non-severe SARS-CoV-2 infection. One entry per CDR3 protein, called by TCRdb with MiXCR from the 5' RACE reads. Here the sample spans 45,000 to 60,000 distinct CDR3 sequences, about a tenth being singletons. The sample comprised whole blood. These receptors were collected from an adult who was a healthcare worker with PCR-confirmed SARS-CoV-2 infection or an uninfected control (not recorded which).

The chain couples TRBV12-3 or TRBV12-4 to TRBJ2-7; D not resolved. The CDR3 runs to 14 residues. Trimming removed 3 bases from V and 4 bases from J, with 13 bases in between. The CDR3 protein is CASSLGKGAYEQYF. The CDR3 DNA sequence: TGTGCCAGCAGTTTGGGGAAAGGAGCGTACGAGCAGTACTTC.

At least ten counts were recorded for this clonotype. This rearrangement joins TRBV10-3 to TRBJ1-2; no reliable D call. Per the germline V gene, CDR1 is ENHRY and CDR2 is SYGVKD. Trimming left V 3 bases short and J 2 bases short, with 13 bases between. The CDR3 totals 15 residues. The CDR3 spells CAISDRTTANYGYTF. The CDR3, as DNA: TGTGCCATCAGTGACCGAACTACAGCAAACTATGGCTACACCTTC.

This clonotype occurred many times. CDR3 coding DNA: TGTGCCAGCAGTTTAGAAGCGGTTGGGGGCTACGAGCAGTACTTC. This codes for CASSLEAVGGYEQYF. This chain links TRBV27 with TRBJ2-7; possibly TRBD1 or TRBD2 for D (5 bases each). Trimming removed 2 bases at V and 3 bases at J, with 14 bases between. Germline V lookup: CDR1 MNHEY, CDR2 SMNVEV (reference sequence). The CDR3 extends over 15 amino acids.

This clonotype was counted ten times or more. In nucleotides, the CDR3 is TGTGCCAGCACCCCGCTAGCGGGTCCCAATGAGCAGTTCTTC. This translates into CASTPLAGPNEQFF. V is TRBV6-6 and J is TRBJ2-1, with 8 bases lining up with TRBD2. V dropped 7 bases and J dropped 6; count of bases not matched to a gene: 8. The CDR3 sequence is 14 residues long. From germline, CDR1 is MNHNY and CDR2 SVGAGI (reference sequence).

The J gene is TRBJ2-7, the V gene TRBV7-9; D may be TRBD1 or TRBD2 (6 bases each). The length of the CDR3 is 14 residues. The germline gives CDR1 SEHNR, CDR2 FQNEAQ (reference sequence). V gave up 4 bases and J gave up 6 bases, with 16 bases separating them. CDR3 nucleotides: TGTGCCAGCAGCTCCCCCTGGGGGGCTGGCGAGCAGTACTTC. Its translation is CASSSPWGAGEQYF.

The chain uses TRBV12-5 and TRBJ1-1; D possibly corresponds to TRBD1 (6 bases). The germline V gene has CDR1 LGHNT and CDR2 FRNRAP. The V gene lost 2 bases and the J gene lost 5 bases, with 9 bases spanning the gap. The CDR3 consists of 13 residues. CDR3 sequence: CASGLPGATEAFF. CDR3 sequence (DNA): TGTGCTAGTGGTTTGCCAGGGGCGACTGAAGCTTTCTTT.

This clonotype was observed a handful of times. The chain links TRBV20-1 to TRBJ2-3, with a possible D match to TRBD2 (5 bases). Trimming removed 6 bases from V and 2 bases from J, with 9 bases in between. The germline V gene has CDR1 DFQATT and CDR2 SNEGSKA (reference sequence). The length of the CDR3 is 12 residues. This CDR3 reads CSARGPTDTQYF. The DNA of the CDR3 is TGCAGTGCGCGAGGGCCCACAGATACGCAGTATTTT.

V is TRBV6-1 and J is TRBJ1-1, with 9 nucleotides matching TRBD1. This CDR3 comprises 15 residues. V shed 4 bases, J shed 1 base, and the junction held 4 bases outside the gene matches. The germline CDR1 and CDR2 sequences are MNHNS and SASEGT. The CDR3 DNA follows: TGTGCCAGCAGTGGGGGGACAGGGTCGAACACTGAAGCTTTCTTT. It yields the protein CASSGGTGSNTEAFF.

This clonotype was seen a single time. This chain uses TRBV6-5 with TRBJ1-3; D unclear. The CDR3 loop spans 15 amino acids. V lost 6 bases to trimming and J lost 5 bases, with 17 bases between them. The germline gives CDR1 MNHEY, CDR2 SVGAGI. The CDR3, as DNA: TGTGCCAGCAGCTACGATGAGGGCCCTAGAAACACCATATATTTT. Encoded protein: CASSYDEGPRNTIYF.

V is TRBV3-1 and J is TRBJ1-1, with 7 nucleotides matching TRBD1. This CDR3 is built from 14 residues. The junction had 6 bases not matched to a gene; V was cut back by 4 bases and J by 4 bases. The germline V gene encodes CDR1 LGHDT and CDR2 YNNKEL (reference sequence). The CDR3: CASSPGGRSTEAFF. The CDR3 DNA reads as TGTGCCAGCAGCCCAGGGGGTCGGAGCACTGAAGCTTTCTTT.

The CDR3 is CASSQRHLAGRNEQFF. CDR3 nucleotides: TGTGCCAGCAGCCAAAGGCATCTGGCAGGCAGGAATGAGCAGTTCTTC. This chain links TRBV3-1 with TRBJ2-1; D is undetermined. The CDR3 totals 16 residues. V was shortened by 2 bases and J by 7 bases, with 18 bases between the two germline ends. Germline assignment: CDR1 LGHDT and CDR2 YNNKEL (reference sequence).

The chain combines TRBV30 with TRBJ2-2; D remains unclear. V was trimmed by 3 bases and J by 3 bases, leaving 5 bases between them. The germline CDR1 and CDR2 sequences are GTSNPN and SVGIG (reference sequence). The CDR3 runs to 12 residues. CDR3 region: CAWRPYTGELFF. CDR3 in DNA: TGTGCCTGGAGGCCCTACACCGGGGAGCTGTTTTTT.

This clonotype was detected only a few times. V gene TRBV30 combines with J gene TRBJ1-6; D is unresolved. The CDR3 loop spans 15 amino acids. V was clipped by 8 bases and J by 0 bases, with 14 bases between them. The V gene's germline CDR1 is GTSNPN and CDR2 SVGIG (reference sequence). The CDR3 region has the DNA TGTGCCGGCCCTTCGGAGAACTCCTATAATTCACCCCTCCACTTT. Translation: CAGPSENSYNSPLHF.

This clonotype has ten or more counts. V is TRBV7-3 and J is TRBJ2-1; D remains unclear. CDR3 length: 14 residues. Trimming removed 3 bases at V and 8 bases at J, with 14 bases between. Germline CDR1 is SGHTA and CDR2 is FQGTGA. The CDR3 region is CASSFGAGTYEQFF. CDR3 in DNA: TGTGCCAGCAGCTTCGGCGCAGGAACTTATGAGCAGTTCTTC.

The sample holds a few counts of this clonotype. The rearrangement uses TRBV5-1 and TRBJ1-5, with D perhaps TRBD1 (6 bases). V was shortened by 2 bases and J by 3 bases, with 9 bases between the two germline ends. The germline CDR1 and CDR2 sequences are SGHRS and YFSETQ. The CDR3 contains 14 residues. The DNA for the CDR3 is TGCGCCAGCAGCTTCGGGGACAACAATCAGCCCCAGCATTTT. It codes for CASSFGDNNQPQHF.

The chain carries TRBV3-1 and TRBJ2-1; the D call may be TRBD1 or TRBD2 (6 bases each). The V gene lost 3 bases and the J gene lost 10 bases, with 19 bases spanning the gap. This CDR3 spans 15 amino acids. Germline CDR1 is LGHDT and CDR2 is YNNKEL (reference sequence). The CDR3 coding sequence is TGTGCCAGCAGCCAGGAGGGACACCCCGGGCGGGAGCAGTTCTTC. The encoded protein is CASSQEGHPGREQFF.

At least ten counts were recorded for this clonotype. This chain connects TRBV18 to TRBJ1-3; no reliable D call. Germline CDR1 reads KGHSH; CDR2 reads LQKENI. The V gene lost 3 bases and the J gene lost 0 bases, with 9 bases spanning the gap. The CDR3 runs to 15 residues. CDR3: CASSPRSASGNTIYF. The DNA for the CDR3 is TGTGCCAGCTCACCTCGGTCAGCCTCTGGAAACACCATATATTTT. The full variable domain, its missing parts supplied by reference TRBV18 and TRBJ1-3, is NAGVMQNPRHLVRRRGQEARLRCSPMKGHSHVYWYRQLPEEGLKFMVYLQKENIIDESGMPKERFSAEFPKEGPSILRIQQVVRGDSAAYFCASSPRSASGNTIYFGEGSWLTVV.

This clonotype has more than one count but fewer than ten. The CDR3 sequence: CASSQLTGSHEKLFF. The CDR3 nucleotides read TGTGCCAGCAGTCAGTTGACAGGCTCGCATGAAAAACTGTTTTTT. The rearrangement joins TRBV7-9 to TRBJ1-4; D perhaps matches TRBD1 (6 bases). The CDR3 has 15 amino acids. Trimming pared 6 bases from V and 6 bases from J, leaving 17 bases between. Germline CDR1 and CDR2: SEHNR and FQNEAQ (reference sequence). The full variable domain, its missing parts supplied by reference TRBV7-9 and TRBJ1-4, is DTGVSQNPRHKITKRGQNVTFRCDPISEHNRLYWYRQTLGQGPEFLTYFQNEAQLEKSRLLSDRFSAERPKGSFSTLEIQRTEQGDSAMYLCASSQLTGSHEKLFFGSGTQLSVL.

This clonotype was observed at least ten times. The J gene is TRBJ1-5, the V gene TRBV12-3 or TRBV12-4; possibly TRBD1 for D (6 bases). Trimming removed 6 bases from V and 8 bases from J, with 17 bases in between. There are 14 residues in the CDR3. The CDR3 region is CASSPAGGRKPQHF. CDR3 nucleotides: TGTGCCAGCAGCCCCGCTGGGGGGCGGAAGCCCCAGCATTTT.

This chain connects TRBV7-3 to TRBJ2-1, with 10 bases identical to TRBD1. The CDR3 extends over 14 amino acids. V trimming: 5 bases; J trimming: 7 bases; junction bases outside the gene matches: 5. Germline values: CDR1 SGHTA, CDR2 FQGTGA. CDR3 protein: CASSPGTGANEQFF. CDR3 bases: TGTGCCAGCAGCCCCGGGACAGGGGCGAATGAGCAGTTCTTC. The variable domain in full, completed from reference TRBV7-3 and TRBJ2-1, reads GAGVSQTPSNKVTEKGKYVELRCDPISGHTALYWYRQSLGQGPEFLIYFQGTGAADDSGLPNDRFFAVRPEGSVSTLKIQRTERGDSAVYLCASSPGTGANEQFFGPGTRLTVL.

The sample holds many counts of this clonotype. The CDR3 sequence is CASSTPPEQYF. CDR3 in DNA: TGTGCCAGCAGCACCCCCCCCGAGCAGTACTTC. The chain recombines TRBV3-1 with TRBJ2-7, with D unclear. This CDR3 has 11 amino acids. CDR1 is LGHDT and CDR2 is YNNKEL in the germline V gene (reference sequence). The V end lost 5 bases, the J end lost 6 bases, and 8 bases lay between the germline ends.

J is TRBJ2-1 and V is TRBV19; TRBD2 aligns across 10 bases. This CDR3 is built from 16 residues. V shed 5 bases and J 2 bases; nucleotides not matched to a gene: 6. Looked up from germline, CDR1 is LNHDA and CDR2 is SQIVND (reference sequence). This CDR3 reads CASSGERGGAYNEQFF. Here the CDR3 DNA reads TGTGCCAGTAGTGGGGAGCGGGGGGGCGCCTACAATGAGCAGTTCTTC. The full variable domain, in which reference TRBV19 and TRBJ2-1 provide the parts outside the CDR3, is DGGITQSPKYLFRKEGQNVTLSCEQNLNHDAMYWYRQDPGQGLRLIYYSQIVNDFQKGDIAEGYSVSREKKESFPLTVTSAQKNPTAFYLCASSGERGGAYNEQFFGPGTRLTVL.